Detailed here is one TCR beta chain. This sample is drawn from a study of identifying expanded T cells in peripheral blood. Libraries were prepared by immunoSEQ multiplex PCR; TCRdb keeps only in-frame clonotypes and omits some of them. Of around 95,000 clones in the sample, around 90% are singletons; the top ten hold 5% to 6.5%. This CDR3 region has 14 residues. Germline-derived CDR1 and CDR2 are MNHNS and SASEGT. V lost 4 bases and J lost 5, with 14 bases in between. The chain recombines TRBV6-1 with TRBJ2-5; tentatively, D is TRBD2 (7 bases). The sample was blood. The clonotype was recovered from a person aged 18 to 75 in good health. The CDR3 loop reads CASSGPGGRETQYF. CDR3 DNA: TGTGCCAGCAGTGGCCCCGGGGGGCGGGAGACCCAGTACTTC.